This T cell receptor beta chain derives from a study of blood T cell repertoires in COVID-19. At the level of the study: Sample material is recorded as cDNA or gDNA derived from T cells, B-cell-depleted T cells, or PBMCs.

Germline CDR1 reads LNHDA; CDR2 reads SQIVND (reference sequence). This CDR3 has 13 residues. Deletions cut 1 base from V and 4 bases from J, with 7 bases between. Per the study methods: Amplification of reference gene primers was used by the study to estimate nucleated cell counts. Clones were sequenced by immunoSEQ multiplex PCR, and TCRdb holds only the in-frame ones, with some missing. The V and J calls and the clone size are those of that table, but D and trimming were determined from the DNA. The sample yields tens of thousands of clones, around 82% seen once. The chain uses TRBV19 and TRBJ1-2; D not certain. The TCR comes from a man aged 55 to 69 with acute or convalescent COVID-19. The material sequenced was peripheral blood. The chain's CDR3 is CASSIGIGYGYTF. As DNA, the CDR3 is TGTGCCAGTAGTATAGGTATCGGCTATGGCTACACCTTC.